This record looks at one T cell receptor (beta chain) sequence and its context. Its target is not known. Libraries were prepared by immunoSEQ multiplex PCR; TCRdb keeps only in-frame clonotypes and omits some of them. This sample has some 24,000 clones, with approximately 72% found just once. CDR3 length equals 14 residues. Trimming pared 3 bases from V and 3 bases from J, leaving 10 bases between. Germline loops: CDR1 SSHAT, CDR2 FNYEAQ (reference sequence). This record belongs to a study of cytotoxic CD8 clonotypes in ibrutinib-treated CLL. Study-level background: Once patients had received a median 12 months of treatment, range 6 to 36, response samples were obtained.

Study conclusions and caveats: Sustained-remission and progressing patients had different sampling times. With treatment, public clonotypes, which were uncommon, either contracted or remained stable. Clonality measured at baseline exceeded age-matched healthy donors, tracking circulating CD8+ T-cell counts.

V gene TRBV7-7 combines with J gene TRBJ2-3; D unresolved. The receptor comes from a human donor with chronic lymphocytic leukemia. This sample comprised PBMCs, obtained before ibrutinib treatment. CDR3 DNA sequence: TGTGCCAGCAGCTTCCGTCTTACGACAGATACGCAGTATTTT. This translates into CASSFRLTTDTQYF.